The clone carrying this T cell receptor beta chain was seen a few times. What it recognizes is unknown. Libraries were prepared by immunoSEQ multiplex PCR; TCRdb keeps only in-frame clonotypes and omits some of them. The table includes over 30,000 clones, roughly 81% detected once. CDR1 is SGHKS and CDR2 is YYEKEE in the germline V gene (reference sequence). This CDR3 has 17 amino acids. V was clipped by 3 bases and J by 0 bases, with 13 bases between them. The sample originates from a study of OX40 agonist ivuxolimab in advanced cancers. Study as a whole: Eligibility admitted prior anti-PD-1, anti-PD-L1 or anti-CTLA-4 therapy; roughly 37% had some.

Whole-study findings and limits: The study found that CD8+ T cells averaged more expanded clones than CD4+. Doses of 0.1 to 3.0 mg/kg were accompanied by clonal expansion of CD4+ and CD8+ blood T cells by week 6.

This clonotype was sampled from an adult with an advanced solid tumor such as melanoma, head and neck, liver or kidney cancer. The sample in question was CD4+ or CD8+ T cells sorted from blood, obtained in a trial of the OX40 agonist ivuxolimab. The chain employs TRBV5-5 and TRBJ1-6, with D perhaps matching TRBD1 (5 bases). Here the CDR3 DNA reads TGTGCCAGCAGCTACCGGGACTTTAGCTCCTATAATTCACCCCTCCACTTT. Translation gives CASSYRDFSSYNSPLHF.